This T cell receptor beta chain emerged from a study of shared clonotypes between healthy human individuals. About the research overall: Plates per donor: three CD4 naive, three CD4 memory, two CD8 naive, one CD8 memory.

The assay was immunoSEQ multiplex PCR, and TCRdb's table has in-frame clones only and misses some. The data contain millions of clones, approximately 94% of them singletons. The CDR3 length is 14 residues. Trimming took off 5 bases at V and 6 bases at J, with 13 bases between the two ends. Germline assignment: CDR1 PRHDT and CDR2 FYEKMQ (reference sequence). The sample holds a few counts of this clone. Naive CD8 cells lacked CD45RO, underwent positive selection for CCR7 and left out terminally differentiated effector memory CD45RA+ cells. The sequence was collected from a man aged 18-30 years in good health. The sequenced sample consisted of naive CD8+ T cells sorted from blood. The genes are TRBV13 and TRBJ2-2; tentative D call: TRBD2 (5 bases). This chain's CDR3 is CASSLRIGAGELFF. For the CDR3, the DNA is TGTGCCAGCAGCCTCCGTATCGGGGCCGGGGAGCTGTTTTTT.